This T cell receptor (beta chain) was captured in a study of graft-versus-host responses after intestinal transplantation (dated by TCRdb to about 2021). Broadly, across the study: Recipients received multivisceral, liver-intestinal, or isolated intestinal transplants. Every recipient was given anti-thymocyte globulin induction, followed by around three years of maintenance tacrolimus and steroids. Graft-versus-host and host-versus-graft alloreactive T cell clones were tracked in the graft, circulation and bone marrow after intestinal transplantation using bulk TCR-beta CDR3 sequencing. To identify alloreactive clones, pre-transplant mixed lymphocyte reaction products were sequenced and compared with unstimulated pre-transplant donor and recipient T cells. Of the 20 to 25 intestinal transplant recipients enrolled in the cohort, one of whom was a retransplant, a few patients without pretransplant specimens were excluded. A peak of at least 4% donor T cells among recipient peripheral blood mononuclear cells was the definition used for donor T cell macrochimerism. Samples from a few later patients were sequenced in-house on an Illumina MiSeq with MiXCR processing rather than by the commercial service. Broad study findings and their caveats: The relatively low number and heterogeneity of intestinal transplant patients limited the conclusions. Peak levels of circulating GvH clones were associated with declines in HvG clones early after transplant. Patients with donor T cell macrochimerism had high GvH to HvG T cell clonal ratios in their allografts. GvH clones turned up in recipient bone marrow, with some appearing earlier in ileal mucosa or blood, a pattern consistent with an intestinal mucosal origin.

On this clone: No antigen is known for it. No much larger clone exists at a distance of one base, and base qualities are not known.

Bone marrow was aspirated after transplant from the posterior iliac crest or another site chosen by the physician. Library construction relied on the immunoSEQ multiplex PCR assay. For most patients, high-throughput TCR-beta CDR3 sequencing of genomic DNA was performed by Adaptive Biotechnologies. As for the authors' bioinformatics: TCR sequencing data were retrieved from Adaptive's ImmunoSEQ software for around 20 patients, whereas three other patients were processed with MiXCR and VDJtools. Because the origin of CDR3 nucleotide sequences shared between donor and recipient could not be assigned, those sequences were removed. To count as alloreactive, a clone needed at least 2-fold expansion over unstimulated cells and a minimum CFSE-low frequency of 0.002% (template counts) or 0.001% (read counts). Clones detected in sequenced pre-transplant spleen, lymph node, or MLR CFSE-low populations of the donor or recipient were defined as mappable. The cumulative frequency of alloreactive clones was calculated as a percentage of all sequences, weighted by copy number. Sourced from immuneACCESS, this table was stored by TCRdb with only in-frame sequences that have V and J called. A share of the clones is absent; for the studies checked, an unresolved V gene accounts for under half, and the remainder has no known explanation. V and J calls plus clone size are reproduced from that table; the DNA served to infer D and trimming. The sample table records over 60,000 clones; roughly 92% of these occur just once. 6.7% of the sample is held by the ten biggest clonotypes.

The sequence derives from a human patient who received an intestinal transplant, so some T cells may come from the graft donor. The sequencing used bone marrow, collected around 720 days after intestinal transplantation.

The CDR3 region reads CASSLGLGNIQYF. In nucleotide form, the sequence is TGTGCCAGCAGCCTTGGGCTGGGAAACATTCAGTACTTC. The sequence is built from TRBV14 and TRBJ2-4; no D gene is confidently identified. At the junction V is shortened by 4 bases and J by 6 bases, with 10 bases in between. The germline V gene sets CDR1 to SGHDN and CDR2 to FVKESK. Its CDR3 holds 13 amino acids, cysteine through phenylalanine. Only the CDR3 DNA stays, 39 bases, in frame from base 1.